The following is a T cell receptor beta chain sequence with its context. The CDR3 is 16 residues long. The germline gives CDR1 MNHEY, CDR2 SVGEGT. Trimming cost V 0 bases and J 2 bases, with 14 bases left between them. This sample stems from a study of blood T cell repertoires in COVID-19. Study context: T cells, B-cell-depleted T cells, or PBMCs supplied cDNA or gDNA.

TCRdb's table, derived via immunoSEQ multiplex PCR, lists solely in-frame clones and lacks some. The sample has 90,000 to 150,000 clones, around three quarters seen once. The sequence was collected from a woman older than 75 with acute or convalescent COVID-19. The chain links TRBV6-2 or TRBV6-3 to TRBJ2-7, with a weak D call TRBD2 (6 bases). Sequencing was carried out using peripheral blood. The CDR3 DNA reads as TGTGCCAGCAGTTACTCGAGCCGGGGGAACCCCTACGAGCAGTACTTC. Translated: CASSYSSRGNPYEQYF.